This T cell receptor (beta chain) was found in a study of technical replicates of blood from a few donors. Sequencing used immunoSEQ multiplex PCR; TCRdb keeps in-frame clones, though not all of them. The table includes approximately 87,000 clones, approximately 96% detected once. From germline, CDR1 is PRHDT and CDR2 FYEKMQ (reference sequence). This CDR3 comprises 14 residues. Trimming at V came to 6 bases and at J to 3 bases, leaving 8 bases not matched to a gene. The V and J genes are TRBV13 and TRBJ2-7; 7 bases agree with TRBD1. The source material was T cells isolated from PBMCs. The clonotype comes from a human donor in good health. The CDR3 region is CASRKTGQYYEQYF. DNA of the CDR3: TGTGCCAGCAGGAAGACAGGGCAATACTACGAGCAGTACTTC.